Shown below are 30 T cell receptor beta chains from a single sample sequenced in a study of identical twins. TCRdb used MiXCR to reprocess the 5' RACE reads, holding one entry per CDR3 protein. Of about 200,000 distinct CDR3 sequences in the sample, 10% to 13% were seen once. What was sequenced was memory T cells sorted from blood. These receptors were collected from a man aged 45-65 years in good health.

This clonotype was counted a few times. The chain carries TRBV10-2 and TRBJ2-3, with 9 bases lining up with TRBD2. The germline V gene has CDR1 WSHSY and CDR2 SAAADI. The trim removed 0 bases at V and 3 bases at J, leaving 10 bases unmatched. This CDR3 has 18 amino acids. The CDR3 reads CASSESGLAGLWTDTQYF. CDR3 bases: TGCGCCAGCAGTGAGTCTGGGCTAGCGGGACTGTGGACAGATACGCAGTATTTT.

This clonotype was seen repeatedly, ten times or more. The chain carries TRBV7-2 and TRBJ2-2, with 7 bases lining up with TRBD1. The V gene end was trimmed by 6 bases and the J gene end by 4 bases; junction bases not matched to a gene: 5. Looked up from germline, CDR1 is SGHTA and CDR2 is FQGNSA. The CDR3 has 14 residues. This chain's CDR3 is CASREGQITGELFF. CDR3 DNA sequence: TGTGCCAGCAGAGAGGGACAGATCACCGGGGAGCTGTTTTTT.

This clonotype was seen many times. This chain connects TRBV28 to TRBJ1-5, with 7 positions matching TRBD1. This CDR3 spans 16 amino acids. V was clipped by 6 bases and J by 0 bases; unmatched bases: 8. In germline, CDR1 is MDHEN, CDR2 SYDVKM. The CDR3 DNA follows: TGTGCCAGCAGACCCCAGGGGGTATTTAGCAATCAGCCCCAGCATTTT. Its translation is CASRPQGVFSNQPQHF.

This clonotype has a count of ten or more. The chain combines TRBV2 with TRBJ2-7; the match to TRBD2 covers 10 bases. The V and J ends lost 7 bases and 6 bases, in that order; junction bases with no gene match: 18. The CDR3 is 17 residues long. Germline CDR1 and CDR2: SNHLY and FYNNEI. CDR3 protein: CASIPLWGLAGGSEQYF. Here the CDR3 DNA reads TGTGCCAGCATCCCTTTGTGGGGTTTAGCGGGAGGATCCGAGCAGTACTTC.

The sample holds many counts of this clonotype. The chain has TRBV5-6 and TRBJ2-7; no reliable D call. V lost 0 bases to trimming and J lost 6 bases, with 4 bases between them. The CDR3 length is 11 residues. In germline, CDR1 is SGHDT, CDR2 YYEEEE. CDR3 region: CASSLGPEQYF. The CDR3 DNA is TGTGCCAGCAGCTTGGGTCCCGAGCAGTACTTC.

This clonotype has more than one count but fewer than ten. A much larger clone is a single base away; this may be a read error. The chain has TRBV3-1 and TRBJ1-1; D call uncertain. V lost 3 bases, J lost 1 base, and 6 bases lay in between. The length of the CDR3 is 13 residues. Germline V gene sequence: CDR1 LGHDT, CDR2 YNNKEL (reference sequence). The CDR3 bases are TGTGCCAGCAGCCAGTGGGCGAACACTGAAGCTTTCTTT. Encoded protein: CASSQWANTEAFF. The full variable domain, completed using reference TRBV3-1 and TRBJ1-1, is DTAVSQTPKYLVTQMGNDKSIKCEQNLGHDTMYWYKQDSKKFLKIMFSYNNKELIINETVPNRFSPKSPDKAHLNLHINSLELGDSAVYFCASSQWANTEAFFGQGTRLTVV.

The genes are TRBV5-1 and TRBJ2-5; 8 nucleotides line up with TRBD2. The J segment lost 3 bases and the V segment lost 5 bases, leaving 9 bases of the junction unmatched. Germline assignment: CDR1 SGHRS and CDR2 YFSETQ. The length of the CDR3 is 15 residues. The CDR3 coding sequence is TGCGCCAGCAGTGACCGCGGGGGGCGTGAAGAGACCCAGTACTTC. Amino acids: CASSDRGGREETQYF.

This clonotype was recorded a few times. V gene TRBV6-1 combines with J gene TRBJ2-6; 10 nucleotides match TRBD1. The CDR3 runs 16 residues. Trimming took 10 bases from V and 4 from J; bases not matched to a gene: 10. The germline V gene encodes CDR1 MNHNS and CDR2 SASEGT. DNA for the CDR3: TGTGCCACAAGACAGGGGGCCGGATCGGGGGCCAACGTCCTGACTTTC. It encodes CATRQGAGSGANVLTF.

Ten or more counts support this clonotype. The CDR3 sequence is CASSDRVGNTIYF. Here the CDR3 DNA reads TGTGCCAGCAGCGACAGGGTTGGAAACACCATATATTTT. The chain employs TRBV7-2 and TRBJ1-3; 7 positions agree with TRBD1. The CDR3 loop spans 13 amino acids. CDR1 is SGHTA, CDR2 FQGNSA, per germline. The V segment lost 5 bases and the J segment 3 bases; nucleotides outside the gene matches: 1.

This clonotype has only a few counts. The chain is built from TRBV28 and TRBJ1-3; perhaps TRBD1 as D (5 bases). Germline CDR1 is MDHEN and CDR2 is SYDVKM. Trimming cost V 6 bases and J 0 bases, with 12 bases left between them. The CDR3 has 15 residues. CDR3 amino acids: CASRVTVSSGNTIYF. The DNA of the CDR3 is TGTGCCAGCAGGGTGACAGTTAGCTCTGGAAACACCATATATTTT.

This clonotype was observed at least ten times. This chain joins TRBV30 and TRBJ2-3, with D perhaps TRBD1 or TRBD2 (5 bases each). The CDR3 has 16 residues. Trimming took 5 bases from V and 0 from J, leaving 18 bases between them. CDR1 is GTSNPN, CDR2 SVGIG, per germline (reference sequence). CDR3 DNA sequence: TGTGCCTGGGACCCCTGGGACGACGCCAGCACAGATACGCAGTATTTT. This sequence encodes CAWDPWDDASTDTQYF.

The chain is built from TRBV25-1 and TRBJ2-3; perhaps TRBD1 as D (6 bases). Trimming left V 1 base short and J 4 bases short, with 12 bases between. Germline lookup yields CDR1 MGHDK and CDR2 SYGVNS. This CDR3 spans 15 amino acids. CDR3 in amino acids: CASSESGANADTQYF. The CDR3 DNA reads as TGTGCCAGCAGTGAATCAGGGGCCAACGCAGATACGCAGTATTTT.

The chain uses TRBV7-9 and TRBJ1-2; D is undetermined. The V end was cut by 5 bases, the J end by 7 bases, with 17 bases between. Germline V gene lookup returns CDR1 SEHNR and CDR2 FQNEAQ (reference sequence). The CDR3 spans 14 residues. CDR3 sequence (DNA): TGTGCCAGCAGCGGTTTTGAACTATCAGGTGGCTACACCTTC. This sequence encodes CASSGFELSGGYTF.

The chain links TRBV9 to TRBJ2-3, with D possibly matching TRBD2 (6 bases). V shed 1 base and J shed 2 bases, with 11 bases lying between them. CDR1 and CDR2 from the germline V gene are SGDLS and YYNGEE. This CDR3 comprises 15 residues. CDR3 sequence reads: CASSVRRGSTDTQYF. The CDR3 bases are TGTGCCAGCAGCGTAAGGCGGGGATCCACAGATACGCAGTATTTT.

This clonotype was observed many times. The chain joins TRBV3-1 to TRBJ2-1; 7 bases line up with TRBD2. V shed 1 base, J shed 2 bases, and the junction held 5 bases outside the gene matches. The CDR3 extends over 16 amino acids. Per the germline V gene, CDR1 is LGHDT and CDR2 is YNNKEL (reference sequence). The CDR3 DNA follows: TGTGCCAGCAGCCAAGGGGGGGGGACTGCCTACAATGAGCAGTTCTTC. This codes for CASSQGGGTAYNEQFF.

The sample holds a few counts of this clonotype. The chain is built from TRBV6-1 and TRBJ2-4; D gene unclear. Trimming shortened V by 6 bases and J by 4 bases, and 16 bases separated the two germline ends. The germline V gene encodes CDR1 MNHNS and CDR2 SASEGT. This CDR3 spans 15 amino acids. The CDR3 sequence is CASRDLGGLKNIQYF. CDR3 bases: TGTGCCAGCAGGGACCTGGGTGGCTTAAAAAACATTCAGTACTTC.

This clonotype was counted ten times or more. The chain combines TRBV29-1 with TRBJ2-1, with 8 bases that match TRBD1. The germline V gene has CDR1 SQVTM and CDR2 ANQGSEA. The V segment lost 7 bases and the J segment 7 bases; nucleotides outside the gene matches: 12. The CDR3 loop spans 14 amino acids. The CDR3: CSAGAGTGRNEQFF. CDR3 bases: TGCAGCGCCGGGGCCGGGACAGGACGAAATGAGCAGTTCTTC.

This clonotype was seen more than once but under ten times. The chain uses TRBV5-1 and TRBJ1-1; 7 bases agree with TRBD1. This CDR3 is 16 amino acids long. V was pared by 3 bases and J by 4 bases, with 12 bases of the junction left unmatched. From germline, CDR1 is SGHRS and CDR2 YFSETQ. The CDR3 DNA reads TGCGCCAGCAGCTCGTCGAGGGGGCAGGCGACCACTGAAGCTTTCTTT. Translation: CASSSSRGQATTEAFF.

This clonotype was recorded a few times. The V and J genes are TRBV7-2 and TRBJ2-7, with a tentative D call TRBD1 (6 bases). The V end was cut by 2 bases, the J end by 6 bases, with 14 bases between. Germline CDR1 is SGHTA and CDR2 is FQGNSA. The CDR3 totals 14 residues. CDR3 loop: CASSLKQGAGEQYF. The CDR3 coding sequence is TGTGCCAGCAGCTTAAAACAGGGAGCCGGCGAGCAGTACTTC.

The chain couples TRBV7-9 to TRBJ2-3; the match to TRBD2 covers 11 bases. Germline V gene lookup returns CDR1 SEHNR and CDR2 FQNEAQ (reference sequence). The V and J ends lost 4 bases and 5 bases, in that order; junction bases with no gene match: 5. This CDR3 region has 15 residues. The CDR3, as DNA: TGTGCCAGCAGCTCGACTAGCGGGATGAAAGATACGCAGTATTTT. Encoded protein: CASSSTSGMKDTQYF.

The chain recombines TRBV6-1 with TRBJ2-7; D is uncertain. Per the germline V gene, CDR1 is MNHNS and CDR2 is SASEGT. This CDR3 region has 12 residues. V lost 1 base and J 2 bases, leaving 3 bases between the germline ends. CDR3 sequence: CASSEVAYEQYF. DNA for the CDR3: TGTGCCAGCAGTGAAGTAGCCTACGAGCAGTACTTC.

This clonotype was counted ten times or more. CDR3 sequence: CASSLGWRGASKETQYF. The CDR3 bases are TGTGCCAGCAGCTTAGGTTGGCGGGGGGCCTCAAAGGAGACCCAGTACTTC. This chain joins TRBV7-6 and TRBJ2-5; 8 bases are a match to TRBD2. CDR1 and CDR2 from the germline V gene are SGHVS and FNYEAQ. The CDR3 runs 17 residues. J was trimmed by 5 bases and V by 1 base; bases with no gene match: 12.

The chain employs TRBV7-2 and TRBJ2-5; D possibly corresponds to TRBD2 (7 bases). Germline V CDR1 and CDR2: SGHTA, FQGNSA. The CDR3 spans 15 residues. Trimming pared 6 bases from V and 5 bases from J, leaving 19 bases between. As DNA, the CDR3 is TGTGCCAGCAGTAGGGAGGGGGTGCTTACCGAGACCCAGTACTTC. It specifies CASSREGVLTETQYF.

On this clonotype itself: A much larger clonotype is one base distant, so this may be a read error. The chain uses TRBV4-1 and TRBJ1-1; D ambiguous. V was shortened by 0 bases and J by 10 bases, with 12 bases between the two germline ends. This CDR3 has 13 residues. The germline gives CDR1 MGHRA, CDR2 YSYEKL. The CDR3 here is CASSQEEGLGAFF. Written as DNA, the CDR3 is TGCGCCAGCAGCCAAGAGGAGGGCTTGGGAGCTTTCTTT.

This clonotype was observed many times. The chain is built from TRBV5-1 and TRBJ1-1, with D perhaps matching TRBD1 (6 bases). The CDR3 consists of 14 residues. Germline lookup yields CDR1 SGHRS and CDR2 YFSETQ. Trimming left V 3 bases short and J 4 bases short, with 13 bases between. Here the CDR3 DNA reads TGCGCCAGCAGCTGGGACGGACAGACCACTGAAGCTTTCTTT. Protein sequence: CASSWDGQTTEAFF.

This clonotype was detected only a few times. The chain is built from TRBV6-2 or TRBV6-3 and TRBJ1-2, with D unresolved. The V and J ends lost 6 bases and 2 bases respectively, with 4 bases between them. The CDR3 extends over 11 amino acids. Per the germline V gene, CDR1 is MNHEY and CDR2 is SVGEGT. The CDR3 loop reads CASRWNYGYTF. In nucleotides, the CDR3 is TGTGCCAGCAGATGGAACTATGGCTACACCTTC.

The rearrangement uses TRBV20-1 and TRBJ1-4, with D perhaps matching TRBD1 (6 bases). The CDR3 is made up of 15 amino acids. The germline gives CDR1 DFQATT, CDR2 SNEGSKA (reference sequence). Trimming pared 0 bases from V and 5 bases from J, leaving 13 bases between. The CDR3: CSARDSGASNEKLFF. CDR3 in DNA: TGCAGTGCTAGAGATTCAGGGGCCTCCAATGAAAAACTGTTTTTT.

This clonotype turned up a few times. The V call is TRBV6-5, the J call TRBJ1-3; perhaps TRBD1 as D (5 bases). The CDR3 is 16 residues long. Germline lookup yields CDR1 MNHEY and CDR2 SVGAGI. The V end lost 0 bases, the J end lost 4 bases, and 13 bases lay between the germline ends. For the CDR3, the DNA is TGTGCCAGCAGTTACTCGGGGGAGGGGTGGGGAAACACCATATATTTT. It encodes CASSYSGEGWGNTIYF.

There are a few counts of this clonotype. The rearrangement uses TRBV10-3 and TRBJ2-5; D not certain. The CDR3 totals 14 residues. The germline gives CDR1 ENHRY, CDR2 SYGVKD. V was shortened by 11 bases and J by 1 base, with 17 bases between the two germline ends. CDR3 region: CAAAMTQFQETQYF. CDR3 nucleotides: TGTGCCGCAGCAATGACCCAGTTCCAAGAGACCCAGTACTTC.

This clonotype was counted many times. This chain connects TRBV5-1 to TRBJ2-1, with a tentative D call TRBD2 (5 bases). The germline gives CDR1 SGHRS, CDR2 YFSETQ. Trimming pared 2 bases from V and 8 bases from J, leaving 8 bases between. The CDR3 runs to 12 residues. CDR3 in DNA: TGCGCCAGCAGCTTCCCCGGGGATGAGCAGTTCTTC. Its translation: CASSFPGDEQFF.